The 16 T cell receptor beta chains below come from one sample, sequenced in a study of long-term antiretroviral therapy in people with HIV. The immunoSEQ assay was v3.0, run at survey level. The table came from immunoSEQ multiplex PCR; TCRdb's copy has only in-frame clones and leaves some out. Of some 31,000 clones listed, about 97% are singletons. The sample was unsorted PBMCs, taken 6.9 years after starting antiretroviral therapy. The receptors here all came from a man between 25 and 39 years old with HIV.

CDR3 protein: CASRTDLTSNQPQHF. The CDR3 bases are TGTGCCAGCCGGACAGACCTAACTAGCAATCAGCCCCAGCATTTT. The chain links TRBV6-1 to TRBJ1-5; maybe TRBD1 (6 bases). CDR1 and CDR2 (germline): MNHNS, SASEGT. Trimming cost V 8 bases and J 0 bases, with 14 bases left between them. This CDR3 has 15 residues.

The chain carries TRBV4-3 and TRBJ2-7; D perhaps matches TRBD2 (5 bases). The CDR3 is 14 residues long. V was cut by 1 base and J by 2 bases, with 9 bases left in between. Germline V lookup: CDR1 LGHNA, CDR2 YSLEER. CDR3: CASSQARGTYEQYF. CDR3 bases: TGCGCCAGCAGCCAAGCTCGGGGTACCTACGAGCAGTACTTC.

In this sample, this clone is large. The rearrangement uses TRBV6-6 and TRBJ1-1, with a weak D call TRBD1 (5 bases). Germline V lookup: CDR1 MNHNY, CDR2 SVGAGI (reference sequence). CDR3 size: 13 residues. CDR3 sequence: CASITGVNTEAFF. The CDR3 DNA reads as TGTGCTTCAATCACGGGGGTTAACACTGAAGCTTTCTTT.

The rearrangement links TRBV29-1 to TRBJ2-7; the D is unclear. In germline, CDR1 is SQVTM, CDR2 ANQGSEA. The germline V and J ends were trimmed by 5 bases and 3 bases, with 8 bases remaining between them. The CDR3 is made up of 11 amino acids. The CDR3 loop reads CSVTELYEQYF. In DNA, the CDR3 is TGCAGCGTTACTGAGCTCTACGAGCAGTACTTC.

The chain recombines TRBV11-2 with TRBJ2-7; perhaps TRBD1 as D (6 bases). The V and J ends lost 5 bases and 3 bases respectively, with 14 bases between them. The CDR3 sequence is 14 residues long. Germline V gives CDR1 SGHAT, CDR2 FQNNGV. The CDR3 bases are TGTGCCAGCAGCCCACAGGGCCCGGACTACGAGCAGTACTTC. Translation: CASSPQGPDYEQYF.

This chain connects TRBV5-5 to TRBJ2-2; 10 bases align to TRBD1. The germline V gene has CDR1 SGHKS and CDR2 YYEKEE (reference sequence). The CDR3 spans 16 residues. J gave up 5 bases and V 4 bases, and 8 bases lay outside the gene matches. The DNA of the CDR3 is TGTGCCAGCAGCATTTCACCGGGACAGGGGACCGGGGAGCTGTTTTTT. Amino acids: CASSISPGQGTGELFF.

The V gene is TRBV5-1, the J gene TRBJ2-2, with 10 bases aligning to TRBD2. The CDR3 sequence is 15 residues long. From germline, CDR1 is SGHRS and CDR2 YFSETQ. J was trimmed by 6 bases and V by 5 bases; bases with no gene match: 7. The CDR3 bases are TGCGCCAGCAGGGAACTAGCGGGAACGTCCGGGGAGCTGTTTTTT. It is translated as CASRELAGTSGELFF.

The chain employs TRBV27 and TRBJ1-2, with D unresolved. This CDR3 has 13 residues. Germline loops: CDR1 MNHEY, CDR2 SMNVEV (reference sequence). With 3 bases removed from V and 2 bases from J, the gap between germline ends came to 7 bases. CDR3 DNA sequence: TGTGCCAGCAGTTTCGCTAGGAACTATGGCTACACCTTC. Translating gives CASSFARNYGYTF.

This clone was seen once. This chain joins TRBV4-2 and TRBJ1-5, with D hard to call. The CDR3 consists of 15 residues. Per the germline V gene, CDR1 is LGHNA and CDR2 is YNFKEQ. Trimming removed 0 bases at V and 6 bases at J, with 12 bases between. For the CDR3, the DNA is TGTGCCAGCAGCCAAGATTATGGGATGGTTCAGCCCCAGCATTTT. Translated: CASSQDYGMVQPQHF.

The chain joins TRBV7-3 to TRBJ2-1, with TRBD2 as a possible D gene (6 bases). The CDR3 loop spans 14 amino acids. CDR1 is SGHTA and CDR2 is FQGTGA in the germline V gene. The V end was cut by 2 bases, the J end by 8 bases, with 13 bases between. The CDR3 DNA follows: TGTGCCAGCAGCTTAGGAAGGGGAGGTCATGAGCAGTTCTTC. Amino acid sequence: CASSLGRGGHEQFF.

The V call is TRBV4-3, the J call TRBJ2-1; D is perhaps TRBD1 (6 bases). V was shortened by 3 bases and J by 3 bases, with 15 bases between the two germline ends. Germline CDR1 LGHNA, CDR2 YSLEER. The CDR3 has 16 residues. In nucleotides, the CDR3 is TGCGCCAGCAGCCAGGGTAGCTGGGGGCGCTACAATGAGCAGTTCTTC. Its translation: CASSQGSWGRYNEQFF.

This clone was recorded once. The chain couples TRBV5-1 to TRBJ2-7; a possible D gene is TRBD2 (5 bases). Germline-derived CDR1 and CDR2 are SGHRS and YFSETQ. This CDR3 contains 17 residues. V dropped 2 bases and J dropped 3 bases, with 21 bases sitting between them. The CDR3 bases are TGCGCCAGCAGCTTCGGACTCACATCAGAGGTTTACTACGAGCAGTACTTC. Its translation: CASSFGLTSEVYYEQYF.

V gene TRBV13 combines with J gene TRBJ1-1; D not resolved. The CDR3 is 12 residues long. V was cut by 2 bases and J by 7 bases, with 8 bases left in between. Per the germline V gene, CDR1 is PRHDT and CDR2 is FYEKMQ (reference sequence). CDR3 DNA: TGTGCCAGCAGCTTATCTGGGGTTGAAGCTTTCTTT. It specifies CASSLSGVEAFF.

The rearrangement links TRBV27 to TRBJ2-7; TRBD2 is a possible D gene (5 bases). The germline V and J ends were trimmed by 4 bases and 2 bases, with 9 bases remaining between them. This CDR3 is 13 amino acids long. Germline V gene lookup returns CDR1 MNHEY and CDR2 SMNVEV (reference sequence). The CDR3 sequence is CASSSQRTYEQYF. CDR3 coding DNA: TGTGCCAGCAGTTCCCAGCGGACCTACGAGCAGTACTTC.

The rearrangement links TRBV13 to TRBJ2-3; D ambiguous. Germline V gives CDR1 PRHDT, CDR2 FYEKMQ (reference sequence). This CDR3 comprises 13 residues. Trimming pared 5 bases from V and 4 bases from J, leaving 10 bases between. CDR3 residues: CASSPRGADTQYF. CDR3 sequence (DNA): TGTGCCAGCAGCCCACGTGGGGCAGATACGCAGTATTTT. The full variable domain, rest sourced from reference TRBV13 and TRBJ2-3, is AAGVIQSPRHLIKEKRETATLKCYPIPRHDTVYWYQQGPGQDPQFLISFYEKMQSDKGSIPDRFSAQQFSDYHSELNMSSLELGDSALYFCASSPRGADTQYFGPGTRLTVL.

This chain connects TRBV2 to TRBJ1-5; D is uncertain. Germline-derived CDR1 and CDR2 are SNHLY and FYNNEI. Deletions cut 4 bases from V and 6 bases from J, with 16 bases between. The CDR3 totals 15 residues. In nucleotides, the CDR3 is TGTGCCAGCAGTGCTGAGAATTTTGCGGGTCAGCCCCAGCATTTT. Its translation is CASSAENFAGQPQHF.